These 6 T cell receptor beta chains were all obtained from the same sample, sequenced in a study of technical replicates of blood from a handful of donors. Profiled with immunoSEQ multiplex PCR; TCRdb holds only in-frame clones, not every one. The sample contains 56,000 or so clones, about 95% of which appear only once. The sample taken for sequencing was PBMCs. These receptors were taken from a human donor in good health. Some clones in this sample may be carry-over from other donors' samples.

This clone was recorded only once. This CDR3 fails to terminate in the conserved phenylalanine or tryptophan, so it likely reflects a read error. This chain uses TRBV30 with TRBJ1-1; possible D gene TRBD1, 6 bases. The CDR3 is 13 residues long. Germline lookup yields CDR1 GTSNPN and CDR2 SVGIG (reference sequence). Trimming removed 1 base from V and 6 bases from J, with 12 bases in between. CDR3 nucleotide sequence: TGTGCCTGGAGTGGGACAGCCGGCGCTGAAGCTTTCCTT. Amino acids: CAWSGTAGAEAFL.

Only a few counts were recorded for this clone. The chain uses TRBV19 and TRBJ2-1; 8 bases fit TRBD2. The length of the CDR3 is 15 residues. Trimming removed 5 bases from V and 6 bases from J; junction bases left unmatched: 9. Germline V gene lookup returns CDR1 LNHDA and CDR2 SQIVND (reference sequence). The CDR3 nucleotides are TGTGCCAGTAGTGCCCCGGGACTAGTCTTCAATGAGCAGTTCTTC. Amino acids: CASSAPGLVFNEQFF.

CDR3 sequence: CASSLNPGPGGGEQYF. CDR3 bases: TGCGCCAGCAGTCTCAACCCCGGCCCCGGAGGCGGCGAGCAGTACTTC. V and J are TRBV4-3 and TRBJ2-7; weak D call: TRBD2 (5 bases). Germline-derived CDR1 and CDR2 are LGHNA and YSLEER. There are 16 residues in the CDR3. V lost 6 bases and J lost 6, with 24 bases in between.

The V call is TRBV15, the J call TRBJ2-1; TRBD2 is a possible D gene (6 bases). The germline V gene encodes CDR1 LNHNV and CDR2 YYDKDF (reference sequence). Trimming removed 8 bases at V and 5 bases at J, with 13 bases between. This CDR3 spans 13 amino acids. DNA of the CDR3: TGTGCCACCGAAGTGGGCGGGAACAATGAGCAGTTCTTC. Translating gives CATEVGGNNEQFF.

The CDR3 nucleotides read TGTGCCTCCGGGACAGGGGGCGGCTATGGCTACACCTTC. Protein product: CASGTGGGYGYTF. The chain has TRBV7-9 and TRBJ1-2; 12 bases line up with TRBD1. Trimming took 11 bases from V and 4 from J; bases not matched to a gene: 5. Germline V gene sequence: CDR1 SEHNR, CDR2 FQNEAQ (reference sequence). The CDR3 contains 13 residues. The full variable domain, rest sourced from reference TRBV7-9 and TRBJ1-2, is DTGVSQNPRHKITKRGQNVTFRCDPISEHNRLYWYRQTLGQGPEFLTYFQNEAQLEKSRLLSDRFSAERPKGSFSTLEIQRTEQGDSAMYLCASGTGGGYGYTFGSGTRLTVV.

CDR3 residues: CASSSRTGSTDTQYF. CDR3 in DNA: TGTGCCAGCTCATCCCGGACAGGGAGCACAGATACGCAGTATTTT. The V call is TRBV18, the J call TRBJ2-3; 8 nucleotides match TRBD1. CDR3 length: 15 amino acids. Trimming removed 5 bases from V and 0 bases from J; junction bases left unmatched: 4. Germline V gene lookup returns CDR1 KGHSH and CDR2 LQKENI.